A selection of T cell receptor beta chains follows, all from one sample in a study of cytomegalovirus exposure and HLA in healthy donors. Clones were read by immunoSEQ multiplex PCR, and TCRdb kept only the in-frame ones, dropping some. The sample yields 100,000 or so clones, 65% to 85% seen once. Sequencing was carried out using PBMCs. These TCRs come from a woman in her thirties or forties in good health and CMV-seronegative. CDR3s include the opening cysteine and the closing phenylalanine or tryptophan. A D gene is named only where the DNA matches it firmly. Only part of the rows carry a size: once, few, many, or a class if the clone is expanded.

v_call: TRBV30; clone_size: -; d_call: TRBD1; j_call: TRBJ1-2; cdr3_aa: CAWSGQGYGYTF; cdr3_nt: TGTGCCTGGAGTGGACAGGGCTATGGCTACACCTTC
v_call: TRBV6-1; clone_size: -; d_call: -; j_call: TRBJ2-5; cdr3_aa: CASSNQGETQYF; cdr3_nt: TGTGCCAGCAGTAATCAGGGGGAGACCCAGTACTTC
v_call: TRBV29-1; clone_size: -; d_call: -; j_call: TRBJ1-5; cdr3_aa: CSSTGRATDTQHF; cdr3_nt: TGCAGCTCCACAGGGAGAGCCACAGATACGCAGCATTTT
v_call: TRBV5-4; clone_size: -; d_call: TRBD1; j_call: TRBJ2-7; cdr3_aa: CASSATGDEQYF; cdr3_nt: TGTGCCAGCAGCGCGACAGGGGACGAGCAGTACTTC
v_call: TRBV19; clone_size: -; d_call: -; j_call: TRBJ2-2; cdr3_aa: CASSMKQGEAGELFF; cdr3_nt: TGTGCCAGTAGTATGAAACAGGGTGAGGCCGGGGAGCTGTTTTTT
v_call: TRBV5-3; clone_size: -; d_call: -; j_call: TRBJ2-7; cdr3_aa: CARSLAGLLTGWAYEQYF; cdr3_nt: TGTGCCAGAAGCTTGGCCGGACTTTTGACGGGGTGGGCCTACGAGCAGTACTTC
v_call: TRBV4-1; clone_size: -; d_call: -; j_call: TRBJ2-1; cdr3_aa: CASSRGAGTYNEQFF; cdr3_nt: TGCGCCAGCAGCCGCGGGGCAGGAACCTACAATGAGCAGTTCTTC
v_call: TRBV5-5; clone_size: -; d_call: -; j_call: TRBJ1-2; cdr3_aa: CASSSDSYGYTF; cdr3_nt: TGTGCCAGCAGCTCGGACAGCTATGGCTACACCTTC
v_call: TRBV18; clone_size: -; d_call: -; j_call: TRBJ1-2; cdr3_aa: CASSPEGPGGYTF; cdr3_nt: TGTGCCAGCTCCCCGGAAGGCCCGGGAGGCTACACCTTC
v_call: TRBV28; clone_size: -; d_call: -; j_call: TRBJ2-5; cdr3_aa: CATTVQVPQETQYF; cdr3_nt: TGTGCCACCACCGTACAGGTTCCCCAAGAGACCCAGTACTTC
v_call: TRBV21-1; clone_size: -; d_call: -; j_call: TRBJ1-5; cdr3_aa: CASSKTSLLSGVKQPQHF; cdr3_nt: TGTGCCAGCAGCAAAACTTCTCTCCTCTCAGGGGTGAAGCAGCCCCAGCATTTT
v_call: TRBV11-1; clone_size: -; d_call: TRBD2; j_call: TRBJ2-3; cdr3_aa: CASTRTSEIDTQYF; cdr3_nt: TGTGCCAGCACCCGGACTAGCGAGATAGATACGCAGTATTTT
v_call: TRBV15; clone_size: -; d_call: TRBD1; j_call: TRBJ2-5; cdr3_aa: CATSGRQGPQETQYF; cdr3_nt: TGTGCCACCAGCGGAAGACAGGGGCCTCAAGAGACCCAGTACTTC
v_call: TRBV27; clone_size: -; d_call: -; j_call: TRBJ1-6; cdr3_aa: CASSYITTVGYNSPLHF; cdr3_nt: TGTGCCAGCAGTTATATTACGACAGTGGGATATAATTCACCCCTCCACTTT
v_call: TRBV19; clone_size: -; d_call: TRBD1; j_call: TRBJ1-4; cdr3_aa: CASRLNPGTVNEKLFF; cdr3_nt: TGTGCCAGTAGACTCAACCCCGGGACAGTTAATGAAAAACTGTTTTTT
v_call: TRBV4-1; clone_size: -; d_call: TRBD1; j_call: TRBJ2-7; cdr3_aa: CASSDRDRGETYF; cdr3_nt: TGCGCCAGCAGCGACCGGGACAGGGGGGAAACGTACTTC
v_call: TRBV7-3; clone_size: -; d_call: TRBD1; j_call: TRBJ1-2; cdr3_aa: CASSATPGTGGGYTF; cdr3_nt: TGTGCCAGCAGCGCCACCCCCGGGACAGGGGGCGGCTACACCTTC
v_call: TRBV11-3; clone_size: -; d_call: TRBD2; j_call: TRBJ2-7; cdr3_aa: CASSRGGGEQYF; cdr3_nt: TGTGCCAGCAGCCGCGGGGGAGGCGAGCAGTACTTC
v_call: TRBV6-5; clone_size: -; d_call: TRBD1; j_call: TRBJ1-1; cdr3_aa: CASSPGTGMNTEAFF; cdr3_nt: TGTGCCAGCAGCCCAGGGACAGGGATGAACACTGAAGCTTTCTTT
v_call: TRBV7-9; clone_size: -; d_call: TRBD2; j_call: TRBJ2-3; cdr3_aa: CASSFLSLAGGPGTDTQYF; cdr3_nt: TGTGCCAGCAGCTTTCTAAGCCTAGCGGGGGGGCCCGGCACAGATACGCAGTATTTT
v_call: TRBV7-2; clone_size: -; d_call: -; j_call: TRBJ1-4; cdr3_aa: CASSLSPDSEKLFF; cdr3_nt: TGTGCCAGCAGCTTATCACCAGATTCGGAAAAACTGTTTTTT
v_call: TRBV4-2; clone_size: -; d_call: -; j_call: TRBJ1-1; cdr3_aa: CASSLQVSNTEAFF; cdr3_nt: TGTGCCAGCAGCCTACAGGTTTCGAACACTGAAGCTTTCTTT
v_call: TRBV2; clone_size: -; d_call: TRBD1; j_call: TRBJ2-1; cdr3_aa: CASSETEQQGAGYNEQFF; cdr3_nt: TGTGCCAGCAGTGAAACAGAACAACAGGGGGCGGGTTACAATGAGCAGTTCTTC
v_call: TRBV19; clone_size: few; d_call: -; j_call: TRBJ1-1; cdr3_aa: CASSMVPSYEAFF; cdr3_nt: TGTGCCAGTAGTATGGTCCCTAGTTATGAAGCTTTCTTT